Presented here are 2 T cell receptor beta chains from one specimen sequenced in a study of a mutant IDH1 vaccine in newly diagnosed glioma. Time point described: week 47, end of study. The study gave 300 ug of mutant IDH1 20-mer peptide per vaccine dose, with topical imiquimod. Clones were read by immunoSEQ multiplex PCR, and TCRdb kept only the in-frame ones, dropping some. The sample contains some 34,000 clones, 75% to 95% of which appear only once. These receptors lack a known antigen. This sample comprised PBMCs, obtained from a glioma patient whose treatment included an IDH1 peptide vaccine. Every receptor here comes from a woman in her thirties or forties with glioma.

The chain couples TRBV7-2 to TRBJ2-3; 8 nucleotides agree with TRBD1. This CDR3 has 14 residues. The V segment lost 8 bases and the J segment 0 bases; nucleotides outside the gene matches: 4. Germline V CDR1 and CDR2: SGHTA, FQGNSA. The CDR3 loop reads CASGRTGSTDTQYF. The DNA for the CDR3 is TGTGCCAGCGGTAGGACAGGGAGCACAGATACGCAGTATTTT.

The table lists this clone with a few counts. The chain combines TRBV15 with TRBJ2-2; D gene ambiguous. Germline CDR1 is LNHNV and CDR2 is YYDKDF (reference sequence). Between the trimmed V and J ends, which lost 0 bases and 13 bases, there was a span of 12 bases. The CDR3 is made up of 13 amino acids. The CDR3 sequence is CATSRDHGELLFF. The CDR3 region has the DNA TGTGCCACCAGCAGAGATCACGGTGAATTGCTGTTTTTT.